These 16 T cell receptor beta chains were sequenced from one sample in a study of T cell repertoires in cytomegalovirus infection (dated by TCRdb to the late 2010s). Sequencing was carried out with an Illumina HiSeq 1500. The public reads were quality trimmed at Q25 with fastp and then assembled into clones with MiXCR by TCRdb, keeping productive beta chains. Records with the same CDR3 protein are collapsed into one entry carrying the most frequent genes and DNA. This sample has 490,000 or so distinct CDR3 sequences in its table, and about 11% of those were observed once. About a tenth of the sample belongs to the ten largest clones. Sequenced material: PBMCs. All receptors derive from a human donor in good health (CMV status not recorded). Some clones in this sample may be carry-over from other donors' samples.

This clonotype came up many times. V is TRBV28 and J is TRBJ1-2, with a weak D call TRBD1 (5 bases). Looked up from germline, CDR1 is MDHEN and CDR2 is SYDVKM. This CDR3 has 15 amino acids. Trimming shortened V by 7 bases and J by 0 bases, and 15 bases separated the two germline ends. DNA of the CDR3: TGTGCCAGCACTGGGACTGGCAGAGCTAACTATGGCTACACCTTC. Translated: CASTGTGRANYGYTF.

This clonotype occurred many times. The chain is built from TRBV28 and TRBJ2-7; the match to TRBD1 covers 8 bases. The V and J ends lost 3 bases and 7 bases, in that order; junction bases with no gene match: 8. The CDR3 contains 14 residues. Germline V lookup: CDR1 MDHEN, CDR2 SYDVKM. CDR3 residues: CASSLSQGAHEQYF. The DNA of the CDR3 is TGTGCCAGCAGTTTGTCGCAGGGGGCACATGAGCAGTACTTC.

The J gene is TRBJ2-2, the V gene TRBV24-1; D not resolved. The germline V and J ends were trimmed by 4 bases and 2 bases, with 7 bases remaining between them. This CDR3 has 14 amino acids. The germline V gene encodes CDR1 KGHDR and CDR2 SFDVKD. CDR3 residues: CATSEHLNTGELFF. The CDR3 nucleotides are TGTGCCACCAGTGAACACCTTAACACCGGGGAGCTGTTTTTT.

At least ten counts were recorded for this clonotype. J is TRBJ1-1 and V is TRBV27, with unresolved D. The CDR3 is 16 amino acids. Germline CDR1 reads MNHEY; CDR2 reads SMNVEV (reference sequence). The germline V and J ends were trimmed by 5 bases and 0 bases, with 16 bases remaining between them. The DNA for the CDR3 is TGTGCCAGCAGTCCTTGGGGTATACTCCTGAACACTGAAGCTTTCTTT. This encodes CASSPWGILLNTEAFF.

This clonotype appeared many times. This chain uses TRBV5-1 with TRBJ1-1; the D is unclear. V lost 2 bases to trimming and J lost 2 bases, with 10 bases between them. The CDR3 is made up of 14 amino acids. Germline CDR1 and CDR2: SGHRS and YFSETQ. CDR3 sequence (DNA): TGCGCCAGCAGCTTACCGGACGGAAACACTGAAGCTTTCTTT. Its protein is CASSLPDGNTEAFF.

Regarding this clonotype: This may be a read error, as it is one base from a much larger clone. V is TRBV14 and J is TRBJ2-6; D may be TRBD1 or TRBD2 (5 bases each). The CDR3 loop spans 14 amino acids. Per germline, CDR1 SGHDN and CDR2 FVKESK. The CDR3 sequence: CASMTGSGANVMTF. The CDR3 DNA reads as TGTGCCAGCATGACGGGGTCTGGGGCCAACGTCATGACTTTC. Complete variable domain (other parts from reference TRBV14 and TRBJ2-6): EAGVTQFPSHSVIEKGQTVTLRCDPISGHDNLYWYRRVMGKEIKFLLHFVKESKQDESGMPNNRFLAERTGGTYSTLKVQPAELEDSGVYFCASMTGSGANVMTFGAGSRLTVL.

This clonotype has only a few counts. The chain joins TRBV28 to TRBJ2-6; no clear D gene. Germline loops: CDR1 MDHEN, CDR2 SYDVKM. The CDR3 is 18 amino acids. Deletions cut 6 bases from V and 1 base from J, with 19 bases between. CDR3 sequence: CASSPYSERLSGANVLTF. In nucleotides, the CDR3 is TGTGCCAGCAGCCCGTACAGCGAGAGGCTTTCTGGGGCCAACGTCCTGACTTTC.

The table lists this clonotype with many counts. The chain is built from TRBV2 and TRBJ2-1, with unresolved D. Deletions cut 6 bases from V and 8 bases from J, with 8 bases between. CDR3 length: 11 residues. Germline-derived CDR1 and CDR2 are SNHLY and FYNNEI. This CDR3 is CASREPDEQFF. The CDR3 nucleotides read TGTGCCAGCAGGGAGCCGGATGAGCAGTTCTTC.

The sample holds many counts of this clonotype. The chain combines TRBV19 with TRBJ1-5, with D perhaps matching TRBD1 (6 bases). V was shortened by 7 bases and J by 2 bases, with 12 bases between the two germline ends. The CDR3 has 14 amino acids. Germline CDR1 reads LNHDA; CDR2 reads SQIVND (reference sequence). CDR3 bases: TGTGCCAGTACCGAGGGGGGGGGCAATCAGCCCCAGCATTTT. It specifies CASTEGGGNQPQHF.

Ten or more counts support this clonotype. Written as DNA, the CDR3 is TGTGCCACCCGAGGGGAGGCGGGGGATGAAAAACTGTTTTTT. This gives the protein CATRGEAGDEKLFF. V gene TRBV2 combines with J gene TRBJ1-4, with D possibly being TRBD1 (5 bases). The CDR3 loop spans 14 amino acids. Trimming removed 10 bases at V and 6 bases at J, with 18 bases between. Germline CDR1 and CDR2: SNHLY and FYNNEI. Filled out from reference TRBV2 and TRBJ1-4, the complete variable domain reads EPEVTQTPSHQVTQMGQEVILRCVPISNHLYFYWYRQILGQKVEFLVSFYNNEISEKSEIFDDQFSVERPDGSNFTLKIRSTKLEDSAMYFCATRGEAGDEKLFFGSGTQLSVL.

The chain couples TRBV18 to TRBJ1-3; D not certain. Germline V CDR1 and CDR2: KGHSH, LQKENI. The V end was cut by 3 bases, the J end by 0 bases, with 12 bases between. The CDR3 totals 16 residues. This CDR3 is CASSPPPLRSGNTIYF. CDR3 sequence (DNA): TGTGCCAGCTCACCGCCTCCACTTCGCTCTGGAAACACCATATATTTT.

This clonotype was counted ten times or more. The chain employs TRBV12-3 or TRBV12-4 and TRBJ2-2; TRBD1 matches at 10 bases. The CDR3 spans 14 residues. V lost 6 bases to trimming and J lost 9 bases; unmatched junction nucleotides: 7. The CDR3, as DNA: TGTGCCAGCAGGTGGACAGGGGGTCTGCGGGAGCTGTTTTTT. Translation: CASRWTGGLRELFF.

This clonotype was seen at least ten times. The J gene is TRBJ2-3, the V gene TRBV7-3; TRBD1 is a possible D gene (6 bases). The CDR3 has 15 residues. The germline gives CDR1 SGHTA, CDR2 FQGTGA. Trimming took 5 bases from V and 2 from J, leaving 14 bases between them. The CDR3 region has the DNA TGTGCCAGCAGCCCGACAGGTGCAAACACAGATACGCAGTATTTT. Protein sequence: CASSPTGANTDTQYF.

This clonotype occurred many times. The J gene is TRBJ1-1, the V gene TRBV7-2; possibly TRBD1 for D (5 bases). Trimming removed 2 bases at V and 1 base at J, with 11 bases between. The CDR3 consists of 15 residues. Germline V gene lookup returns CDR1 SGHTA and CDR2 FQGNSA. The CDR3 bases are TGTGCCAGCAGCTTATCAGGGTTCGAGAACACTGAAGCTTTCTTT. This gives the protein CASSLSGFENTEAFF.

This clonotype came up many times. This chain connects TRBV29-1 to TRBJ1-4; a possible D gene is TRBD1 (6 bases). V was trimmed by 4 bases and J by 0 bases, leaving 12 bases between them. The germline V gene encodes CDR1 SQVTM and CDR2 ANQGSEA. This CDR3 region has 15 residues. In DNA form, the CDR3 reads TGCAGCGTTGCAGGGGTCCCAGCAACTAATGAAAAACTGTTTTTT. This sequence encodes CSVAGVPATNEKLFF.

This chain uses TRBV4-1 with TRBJ1-4; tentatively, D is TRBD1 (5 bases). The length of the CDR3 is 13 residues. V was shortened by 1 base and J by 8 bases, with 8 bases between the two germline ends. In germline, CDR1 is MGHRA, CDR2 YSYEKL. DNA of the CDR3: TGCGCCAGCAGCCAAGTTTGGGGGGAAAAACTGTTTTTT. It yields the protein CASSQVWGEKLFF.